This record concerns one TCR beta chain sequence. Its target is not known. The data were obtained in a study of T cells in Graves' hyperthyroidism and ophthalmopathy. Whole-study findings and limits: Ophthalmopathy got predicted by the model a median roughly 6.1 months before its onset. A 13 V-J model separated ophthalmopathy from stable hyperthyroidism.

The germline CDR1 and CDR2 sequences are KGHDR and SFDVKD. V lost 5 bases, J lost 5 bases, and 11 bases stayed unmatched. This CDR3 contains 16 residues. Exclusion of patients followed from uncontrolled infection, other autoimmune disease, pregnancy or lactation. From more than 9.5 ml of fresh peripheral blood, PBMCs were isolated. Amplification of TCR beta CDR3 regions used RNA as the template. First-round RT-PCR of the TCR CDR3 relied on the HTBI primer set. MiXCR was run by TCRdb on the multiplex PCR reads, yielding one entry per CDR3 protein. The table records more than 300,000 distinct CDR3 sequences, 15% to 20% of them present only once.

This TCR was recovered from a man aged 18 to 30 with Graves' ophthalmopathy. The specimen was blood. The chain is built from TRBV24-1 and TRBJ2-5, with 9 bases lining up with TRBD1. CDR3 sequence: CATSAASTGGGETQYF. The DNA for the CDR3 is TGTGCCACCAGTGCCGCCTCGACAGGGGGAGGGGAGACCCAGTACTTC.